These 27 T cell receptor beta chains came from one sample sequenced in a study of radiation and T cells in renal cell carcinoma. Produced via immunoSEQ multiplex PCR; TCRdb's table is partial and in-frame only. This sample has about 12,000 clones, with roughly 65% found just once. The treatment: treatment-naive control, cytoreductive nephrectomy. The sequencing used tumor tissue, collected from a patient whose treatment was nephrectomy without radiotherapy. These receptors were taken from a woman older than 75 with renal cell carcinoma.

The J gene is TRBJ2-3, the V gene TRBV9, with D unclear. V shed 3 bases and J shed 6 bases, with 8 bases lying between them. There are 12 residues in the CDR3. Germline V lookup: CDR1 SGDLS, CDR2 YYNGEE. DNA of the CDR3: TGTGCCAGCAGCGAGCGACGGGATACGCAGTATTTT. Amino acid sequence: CASSERRDTQYF.

This clone is large in the sample. The rearrangement links TRBV5-1 to TRBJ2-5; D may be TRBD1 (6 bases). Trimming took 1 base from V and 3 from J, leaving 13 bases between them. This CDR3 comprises 15 residues. CDR1 SGHRS and CDR2 YFSETQ come from the germline V gene. CDR3: CASSLSLRTEETQYF. Written as DNA, the CDR3 is TGCGCCAGCAGCTTGAGTCTTCGGACAGAAGAGACCCAGTACTTC.

This clone has only a few counts. The J gene is TRBJ1-4, the V gene TRBV10-1; a weak D match, TRBD1 (5 bases). V was cut by 4 bases and J by 8 bases, with 11 bases left in between. The CDR3 runs to 13 residues. Germline CDR1 reads WNHNN; CDR2 reads SYGVQD (reference sequence). CDR3 DNA sequence: TGCGCCAGCAGTGGGACAAGGGACGAAAAACTGTTTTTT. The encoded protein is CASSGTRDEKLFF.

This clone was picked up a small number of times. This chain links TRBV28 with TRBJ1-6; D call uncertain. The length of the CDR3 is 15 residues. Germline V gene lookup returns CDR1 MDHEN and CDR2 SYDVKM. Trimming took 8 bases from V and 5 from J, leaving 16 bases between them. The CDR3 spells CASLNSGRNNSPLHF. DNA for the CDR3: TGTGCCAGCCTTAATTCCGGGCGGAATAATTCACCCCTCCACTTT. The whole variable domain, filled in from reference TRBV28 and TRBJ1-6, reads DVKVTQSSRYLVKRTGEKVFLECVQDMDHENMFWYRQDPGLGLRLIYFSYDVKMKEKGDIPEGYSVSREKKERFSLILESASTNQTSMYLCASLNSGRNNSPLHFGNGTRLTVT.

This rearrangement joins TRBV29-1 to TRBJ1-2; weak D call: TRBD1 (5 bases). CDR1 is SQVTM, CDR2 ANQGSEA, per germline. CDR3 length equals 19 residues. The V gene lost 5 bases and the J gene lost 0 bases, with 28 bases spanning the gap. This CDR3 is CSVRLEAVGGVSTNYGYTF. The CDR3 DNA is TGCAGCGTTCGCCTGGAGGCGGTCGGAGGGGTGTCCACTAACTATGGCTACACCTTC.

The rearrangement uses TRBV7-7 and TRBJ2-2; D may match TRBD1 or TRBD2 (5 bases each). This CDR3 spans 13 amino acids. V dropped 5 bases and J dropped 6 bases, with 10 bases sitting between them. Germline V gene data show CDR1 as SSHAT and CDR2 as FNYEAQ (reference sequence). In nucleotides, the CDR3 is TGTGCCAGCAGCCCCCTGGGGGCCGGGGAGCTGTTTTTT. It yields the protein CASSPLGAGELFF.

V gene TRBV4-2 combines with J gene TRBJ1-2, with D possibly matching TRBD1 (6 bases). The germline V gene has CDR1 LGHNA and CDR2 YNFKEQ. The CDR3 length is 12 residues. V shed 1 base and J shed 8 bases, with 8 bases lying between them. The CDR3 DNA is TGTGCCAGCAGCCAAGTGGGGGGCGGCTACACCTTC. Amino acids: CASSQVGGGYTF.

V gene TRBV28 combines with J gene TRBJ1-2; TRBD1 matches 8 bases. Germline CDR1 MDHEN, CDR2 SYDVKM. The CDR3 totals 14 residues. V was clipped by 11 bases and J by 8 bases; unmatched bases: 16. CDR3 sequence (DNA): TGTGCCGCAGTACATCAAACAGGGGGTTACGGCTACACCTTC. Translated: CAAVHQTGGYGYTF.

This chain connects TRBV7-3 to TRBJ2-7, with D possibly called TRBD1 or TRBD2 (6 bases each). The germline CDR1 and CDR2 sequences are SGHTA and FQGTGA. The CDR3 sequence is 13 residues long. Trimming removed 5 bases from V and 3 bases from J, with 11 bases in between. CDR3 nucleotide sequence: TGTGCCAGCAGCAAACAGGGAGGCTACGAGCAGTACTTC. Protein product: CASSKQGGYEQYF.

The chain carries TRBV5-6 and TRBJ1-1, with D unclear. Trimming removed 2 bases at V and 0 bases at J, with 8 bases between. This CDR3 region has 14 residues. Germline V gene lookup returns CDR1 SGHDT and CDR2 YYEEEE. The CDR3: CASSLGELNTEAFF. The DNA of the CDR3 is TGTGCCAGCAGCTTAGGTGAACTGAACACTGAAGCTTTCTTT.

V gene TRBV7-9 combines with J gene TRBJ1-6, with D possibly being TRBD1 (5 bases). This CDR3 is built from 15 residues. Germline V lookup: CDR1 SEHNR, CDR2 FQNEAQ (reference sequence). The germline V and J ends were trimmed by 0 bases and 7 bases, with 10 bases remaining between them. The CDR3 protein is CASSLAGRVNSPLHF. CDR3 bases: TGTGCCAGCAGCTTAGCGGGCAGGGTAAATTCACCCCTCCACTTT.

V gene TRBV6-4 combines with J gene TRBJ1-1, with D tentatively TRBD1 (5 bases). The CDR3 length is 14 residues. The germline gives CDR1 MRHNA, CDR2 SNTAGT. Trimming removed 4 bases from V and 8 bases from J, with 17 bases in between. The CDR3 DNA follows: TGTGCCAGCAGTGCTGAGGACGACAGCTCCGAAGCTTTCTTT. It codes for CASSAEDDSSEAFF.

The gene calls are TRBV2 and TRBJ2-3; possible D gene TRBD2, 6 bases. Germline CDR1 SNHLY, CDR2 FYNNEI. Trimming pared 7 bases from V and 6 bases from J, leaving 14 bases between. This CDR3 spans 13 amino acids. The CDR3 loop reads CASNLAAGDTQYF. In DNA, the CDR3 is TGTGCCAGCAATCTCGCGGCGGGGGATACGCAGTATTTT. The full variable domain, with the rest looked up from reference TRBV2 and TRBJ2-3, is EPEVTQTPSHQVTQMGQEVILRCVPISNHLYFYWYRQILGQKVEFLVSFYNNEISEKSEIFDDQFSVERPDGSNFTLKIRSTKLEDSAMYFCASNLAAGDTQYFGPGTRLTVL.

The gene calls are TRBV2 and TRBJ1-2; weak D call: TRBD1 (5 bases). The CDR3 runs to 13 residues. Trimming shortened V by 2 bases and J by 3 bases, and 7 bases separated the two germline ends. The germline V gene encodes CDR1 SNHLY and CDR2 FYNNEI. The CDR3 spells CASSERDHYGYTF. Written as DNA, the CDR3 is TGTGCCAGCAGTGAACGGGACCACTATGGCTACACCTTC.

This rearrangement joins TRBV27 to TRBJ2-3; 15 bases match TRBD2. The V segment lost 5 bases and the J segment 10 bases; nucleotides outside the gene matches: 7. CDR1 and CDR2 (germline): MNHEY, SMNVEV (reference sequence). CDR3 length equals 15 residues. The CDR3 DNA sequence: TGTGCCAGCAGTCCCTCGGGACTAGCGGGGGGATCGCAGTATTTT. It encodes CASSPSGLAGGSQYF.

V and J are TRBV7-3 and TRBJ2-3, with 9 bases aligning to TRBD2. Germline CDR1 reads SGHTA; CDR2 reads FQGTGA. V trimming: 5 bases; J trimming: 5 bases; junction bases outside the gene matches: 8. This CDR3 has 15 amino acids. The CDR3 protein is CASSPGGGAGDTQYF. The CDR3 coding sequence is TGTGCCAGCAGCCCCGGCGGGGGGGCCGGAGATACGCAGTATTTT.

The chain recombines TRBV11-2 with TRBJ1-1; tentatively, D is TRBD1 (6 bases). V dropped 5 bases and J dropped 0 bases, with 7 bases sitting between them. Germline loops: CDR1 SGHAT, CDR2 FQNNGV. The CDR3 loop spans 13 amino acids. CDR3 coding DNA: TGTGCCAGCAGCCGACAGGTGAACACTGAAGCTTTCTTT. It yields the protein CASSRQVNTEAFF. The whole variable domain, remainder taken from reference TRBV11-2 and TRBJ1-1, is EAGVAQSPRYKIIEKRQSVAFWCNPISGHATLYWYQQILGQGPKLLIQFQNNGVVDDSQLPKDRFSAERLKGVDSTLKIQPAKLEDSAVYLCASSRQVNTEAFFGQGTRLTVV.

The rearrangement joins TRBV10-1 to TRBJ1-6; a weak D match, TRBD1 (5 bases). The CDR3 totals 14 residues. Germline lookup yields CDR1 WNHNN and CDR2 SYGVQD (reference sequence). V dropped 0 bases and J dropped 9 bases, with 9 bases sitting between them. The CDR3 coding sequence is TGCGCCAGCAGTGAGTCCCGAAGGGGTTCACCCCTCCACTTT. Translated: CASSESRRGSPLHF.

The rearrangement links TRBV19 to TRBJ2-5; the match to TRBD2 covers 9 bases. This CDR3 region has 16 residues. CDR1 is LNHDA, CDR2 SQIVND, per germline (reference sequence). Unmatched junction bases numbered 7, after V lost 2 bases and J lost 3 bases. The CDR3 region is CASSINFAGGKETQYF. The CDR3 DNA is TGTGCCAGTAGTATAAACTTTGCGGGGGGGAAAGAGACCCAGTACTTC.

This sequence joins TRBV14 and TRBJ2-6; D remains ambiguous. CDR1 is SGHDN and CDR2 is FVKESK in the germline V gene. The CDR3 loop spans 15 amino acids. V dropped 4 bases and J dropped 2 bases, with 9 bases sitting between them. CDR3 sequence reads: CASSRTETGANVLTF. CDR3 DNA sequence: TGTGCCAGCAGCCGGACGGAGACTGGGGCCAACGTCCTGACTTTC.

This clone was seen a few times. The gene calls are TRBV2 and TRBJ1-5; D is unclear. The V end was cut by 6 bases, the J end by 0 bases, with 9 bases between. Germline CDR1 reads SNHLY; CDR2 reads FYNNEI. The CDR3 has 14 residues. The DNA for the CDR3 is TGTGCCAGCAGCCCGCAGTCTAGCAATCAGCCCCAGCATTTT. It yields the protein CASSPQSSNQPQHF.

The J gene is TRBJ2-1, the V gene TRBV14; 9 bases are a match to TRBD2. CDR3 size: 14 residues. Looked up from germline, CDR1 is SGHDN and CDR2 is FVKESK. Trimming removed 4 bases from V and 10 bases from J; junction bases left unmatched: 8. The CDR3 sequence: CASSLAGGGVEQFF. The DNA for the CDR3 is TGTGCCAGCAGCCTCGCTGGCGGGGGGGTAGAGCAGTTCTTC. Complete variable domain (other parts from reference TRBV14 and TRBJ2-1): EAGVTQFPSHSVIEKGQTVTLRCDPISGHDNLYWYRRVMGKEIKFLLHFVKESKQDESGMPNNRFLAERTGGTYSTLKVQPAELEDSGVYFCASSLAGGGVEQFFGPGTRLTVL.

The chain recombines TRBV6-5 with TRBJ2-4; D remains unclear. This CDR3 has 13 residues. The germline V gene has CDR1 MNHEY and CDR2 SVGAGI. The V and J ends lost 6 bases and 3 bases respectively, with 9 bases between them. The CDR3 DNA sequence: TGTGCCAGCAGCGGTTCTGGCAAAAACATTCAGTACTTC. As protein: CASSGSGKNIQYF.

This sequence joins TRBV5-6 and TRBJ2-5; 13 positions agree with TRBD2. V lost 2 bases, J lost 4 bases, and 5 bases stayed unmatched. CDR3 size: 16 residues. The V gene's germline CDR1 is SGHDT and CDR2 YYEEEE. Here the CDR3 DNA reads TGTGCCAGCAGCTTCCGGGGACTAGCGGGGCGAGAGACCCAGTACTTC. Translating gives CASSFRGLAGRETQYF.

The chain is built from TRBV2 and TRBJ1-6; 8 positions match TRBD1. CDR3 length equals 14 residues. Germline CDR1 SNHLY, CDR2 FYNNEI. V lost 6 bases, J lost 13 bases, and 11 bases stayed unmatched. The CDR3, as DNA: TGTGCCAGCAGGGGGACAGGCTCCAGGATGCCCCTCCACTTT. Amino acids: CASRGTGSRMPLHF.

The rearrangement links TRBV6-6 to TRBJ1-5; tentatively, D is TRBD1 (6 bases). Germline CDR1 MNHNY, CDR2 SVGAGI (reference sequence). The CDR3 is 12 residues long. The V end was cut by 4 bases, the J end by 9 bases, with 10 bases between. The DNA of the CDR3 is TGTGCCAGCAGTTTGGGGGGCTGGCCCCAGCATTTT. Amino acid sequence: CASSLGGWPQHF.

This clone was detected once. The chain joins TRBV5-1 to TRBJ2-3, with 8 bases that match TRBD1. V shed 4 bases, J shed 2 bases, and the junction held 6 bases outside the gene matches. CDR1 is SGHRS and CDR2 is YFSETQ in the germline V gene. CDR3 length: 15 residues. The CDR3 bases are TGCGCCAGCAGCGCGATGGGACAGGTCACAGATACGCAGTATTTT. Protein sequence: CASSAMGQVTDTQYF.